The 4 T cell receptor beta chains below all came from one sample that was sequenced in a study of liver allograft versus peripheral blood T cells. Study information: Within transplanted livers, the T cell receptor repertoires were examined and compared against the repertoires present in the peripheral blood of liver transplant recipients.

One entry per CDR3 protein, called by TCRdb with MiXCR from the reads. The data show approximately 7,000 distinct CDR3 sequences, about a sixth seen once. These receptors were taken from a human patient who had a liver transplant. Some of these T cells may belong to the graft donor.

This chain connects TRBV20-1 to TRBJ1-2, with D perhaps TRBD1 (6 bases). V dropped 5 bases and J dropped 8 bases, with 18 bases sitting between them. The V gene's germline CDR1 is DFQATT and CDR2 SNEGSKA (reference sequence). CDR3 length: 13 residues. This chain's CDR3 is CSALGQGPGGYTF. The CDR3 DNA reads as TGCAGTGCTCTGGGGCAGGGGCCCGGGGGCTACACCTTC.

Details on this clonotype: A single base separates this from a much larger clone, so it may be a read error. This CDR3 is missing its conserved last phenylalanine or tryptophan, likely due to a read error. The CDR3 region is CASSIRDRGAEAFL. The CDR3 DNA reads TGTGCCAGTAGTATCAGGGACAGGGGTGCTGAAGCTTTCTTA. The chain couples TRBV19 to TRBJ1-1, with 10 bases fitting TRBD1. The germline V gene has CDR1 LNHDA and CDR2 SQIVND (reference sequence). The trim removed 3 bases at V and 6 bases at J, leaving 4 bases unmatched. The CDR3 has 14 residues.

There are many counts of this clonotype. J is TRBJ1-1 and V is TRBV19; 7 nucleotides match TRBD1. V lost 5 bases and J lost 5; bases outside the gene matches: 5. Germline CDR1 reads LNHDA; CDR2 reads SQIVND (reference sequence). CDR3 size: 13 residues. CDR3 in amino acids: CASSHRGGTEAFF. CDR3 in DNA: TGTGCCAGTAGTCACAGGGGAGGGACTGAAGCTTTCTTT.

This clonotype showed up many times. This chain's CDR3 is CASHGQGSYNEQFF. DNA of the CDR3: TGTGCCAGTCATGGACAGGGGTCCTACAATGAGCAGTTCTTC. The rearrangement joins TRBV13 to TRBJ2-1, with 9 nucleotides matching TRBD1. There are 14 residues in the CDR3. Looked up from germline, CDR1 is PRHDT and CDR2 is FYEKMQ (reference sequence). V trimming: 9 bases; J trimming: 1 base; junction bases outside the gene matches: 4.